A single T cell receptor beta chain is shown here with its context. The specificity of this receptor is unknown. Nothing much larger sits one base from this clone, and base qualities are not available. TCRdb names Illumina HiSeq 2500 as the instrument used. Quantitative 5'-RACE with molecular barcodes was the method used to prepare the TCR beta libraries. In the source study's methods: A new computational method based on a probabilistic model of VDJ rearrangement was used to identify disease-linked TCR variants. The raw public data were reprocessed by TCRdb itself: fastp quality trimming at Q25, MiXCR clonotype calling, in-frame beta chains only. CDR3 protein sequences are deduplicated, and each keeps its most common genes and DNA. The V and J calls were determined by TCRdb, not by the authors. The sample table contains 670,000 or so distinct CDR3 sequences; only one count was recorded for around 19% of them. Of the sample, under 20% is held by the ten largest clones.

This entry comes from a study of CD8 T cells in ankylosing spondylitis (dated by TCRdb to 2016 to 2017). Background for the entire study: The study set out to find disease-linked TCR variants by profiling T cell receptor beta repertoires in ankylosing spondylitis patients and healthy donors. The whole study cohort included over a hundred healthy donors and about two dozen ankylosing spondylitis patients. Peripheral blood was sampled, and synovial fluid was additionally collected from ankylosing spondylitis patients. Study-wide conclusions, independent of this receptor: A TCR beta motif of about 8 highly homologous amino acid variants appeared characteristic of blood from ankylosing spondylitis patients. In peripheral blood, the disease-linked clones were found at relatively low frequencies and had a CD8+ phenotype. The disease-linked clones were reported to be significantly enriched in matched synovial fluid samples from ankylosing spondylitis patients. Some TCR beta motif variants had previously been reported in synovial fluid and blood of reactive arthritis patients, which suggested common disease-initiation mechanisms.

Deletion took 2 bases off V and 5 bases off J, with a span of 13 bases between the germline ends. The CDR3 spans 15 residues, from the cysteine through the phenylalanine. CDR3 DNA only is kept here, 45 bases in frame from base 1. CDR1 and CDR2, looked up from the germline V gene, are MNHEY and SVGEGT. The material sequenced was blood, either unsorted or a sorted T cell fraction (not recorded which). This receptor chain uses TRBV6-2 or TRBV6-3 and TRBJ2-1; no D segment can be confidently identified. The origin of this receptor is a male donor with ankylosing spondylitis. The CDR3 region reads CASSYGSRAHNEQFF. The DNA reads as follows: TGTGCCAGCAGTTACGGATCAAGGGCTCACAATGAGCAGTTCTTC.